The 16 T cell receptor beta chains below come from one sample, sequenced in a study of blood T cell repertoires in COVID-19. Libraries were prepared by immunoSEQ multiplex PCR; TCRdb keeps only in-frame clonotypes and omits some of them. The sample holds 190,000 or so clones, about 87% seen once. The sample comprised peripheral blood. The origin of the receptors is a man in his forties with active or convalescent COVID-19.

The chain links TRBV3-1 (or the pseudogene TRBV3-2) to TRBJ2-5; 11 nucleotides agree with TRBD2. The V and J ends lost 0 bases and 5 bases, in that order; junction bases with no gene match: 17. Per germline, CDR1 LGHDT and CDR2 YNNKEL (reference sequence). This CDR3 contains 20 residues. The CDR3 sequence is CASSQDPRPSGGLAGETQYF. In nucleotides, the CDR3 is TGTGCCAGCAGCCAAGATCCTCGCCCTAGCGGGGGGCTGGCGGGGGAGACCCAGTACTTC.

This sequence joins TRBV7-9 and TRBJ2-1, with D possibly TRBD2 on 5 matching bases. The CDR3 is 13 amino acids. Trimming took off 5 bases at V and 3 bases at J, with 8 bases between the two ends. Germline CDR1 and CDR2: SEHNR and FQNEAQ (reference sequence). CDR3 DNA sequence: TGTGCCAGCAGCCCGGGAAGCTACAATGAGCAGTTCTTC. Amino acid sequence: CASSPGSYNEQFF. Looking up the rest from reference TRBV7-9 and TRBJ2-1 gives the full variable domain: DTGVSQNPRHKITKRGQNVTFRCDPISEHNRLYWYRQTLGQGPEFLTYFQNEAQLEKSRLLSDRFSAERPKGSFSTLEIQRTEQGDSAMYLCASSPGSYNEQFFGPGTRLTVL.

The CDR3 protein is CASSVDADPGNQPQHF. The CDR3 nucleotides are TGTGCCAGCAGCGTAGATGCGGATCCGGGTAATCAGCCCCAGCATTTT. The genes are TRBV9 and TRBJ1-5; no clear D gene. Trimming took off 0 bases at V and 4 bases at J, with 14 bases between the two ends. The CDR3 is made up of 16 amino acids. Germline CDR1 and CDR2: SGDLS and YYNGEE.

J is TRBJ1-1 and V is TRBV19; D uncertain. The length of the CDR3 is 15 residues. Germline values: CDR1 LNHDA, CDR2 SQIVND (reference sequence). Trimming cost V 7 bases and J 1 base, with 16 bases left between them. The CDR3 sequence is CASNPNEWANTEAFF. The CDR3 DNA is TGTGCCAGTAACCCAAACGAGTGGGCGAACACTGAAGCTTTCTTT.

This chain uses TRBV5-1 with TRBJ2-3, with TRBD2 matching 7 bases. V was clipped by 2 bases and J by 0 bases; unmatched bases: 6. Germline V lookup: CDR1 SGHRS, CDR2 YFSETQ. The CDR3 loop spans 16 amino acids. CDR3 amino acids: CASSFRPGLSTDTQYF. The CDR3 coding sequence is TGCGCCAGCAGCTTCAGGCCGGGACTAAGCACAGATACGCAGTATTTT. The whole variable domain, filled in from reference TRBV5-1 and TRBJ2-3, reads KAGVTQTPRYLIKTRGQQVTLSCSPISGHRSVSWYQQTPGQGLQFLFEYFSETQRNKGNFPGRFSGRQFSNSRSEMNVSTLELGDSALYLCASSFRPGLSTDTQYFGPGTRLTVL.

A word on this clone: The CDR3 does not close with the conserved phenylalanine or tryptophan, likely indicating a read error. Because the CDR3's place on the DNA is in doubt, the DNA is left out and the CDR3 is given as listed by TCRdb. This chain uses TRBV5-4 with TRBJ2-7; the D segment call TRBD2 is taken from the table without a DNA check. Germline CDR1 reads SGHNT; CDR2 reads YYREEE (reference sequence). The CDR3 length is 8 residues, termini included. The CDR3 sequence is CASSLGVR.

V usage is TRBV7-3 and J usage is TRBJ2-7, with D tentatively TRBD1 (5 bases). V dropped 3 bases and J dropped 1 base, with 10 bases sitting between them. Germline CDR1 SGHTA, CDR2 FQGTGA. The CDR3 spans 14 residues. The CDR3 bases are TGTGCCAGCAGCTTGACAGCGTCTTCCTACGAGCAGTACTTC. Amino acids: CASSLTASSYEQYF. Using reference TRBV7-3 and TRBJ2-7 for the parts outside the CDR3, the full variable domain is GAGVSQTPSNKVTEKGKYVELRCDPISGHTALYWYRQSLGQGPEFLIYFQGTGAADDSGLPNDRFFAVRPEGSVSTLKIQRTERGDSAVYLCASSLTASSYEQYFGPGTRLTVT.

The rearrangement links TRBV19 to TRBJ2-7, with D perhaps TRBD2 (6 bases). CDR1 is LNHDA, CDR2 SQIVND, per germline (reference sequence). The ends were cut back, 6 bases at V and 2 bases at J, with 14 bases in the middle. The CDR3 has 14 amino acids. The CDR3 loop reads CASSLGGAAYEQYF. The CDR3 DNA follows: TGTGCCAGTAGCCTGGGGGGAGCGGCCTACGAGCAGTACTTC.

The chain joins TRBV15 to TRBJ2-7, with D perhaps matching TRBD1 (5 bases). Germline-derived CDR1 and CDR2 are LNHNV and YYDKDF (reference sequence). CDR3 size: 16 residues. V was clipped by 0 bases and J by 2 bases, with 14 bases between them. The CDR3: CATSRDLGVFPYEQYF. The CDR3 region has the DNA TGTGCCACCAGCAGAGATTTAGGGGTATTCCCCTACGAGCAGTACTTC.

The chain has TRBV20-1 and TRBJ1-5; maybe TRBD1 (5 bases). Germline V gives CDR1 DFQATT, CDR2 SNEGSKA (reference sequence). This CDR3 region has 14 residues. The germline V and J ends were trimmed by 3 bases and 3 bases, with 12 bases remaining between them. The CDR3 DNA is TGCAGTGCTAGTTCCAGGGCAGCCAATCAGCCCCAGCATTTT. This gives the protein CSASSRAANQPQHF.

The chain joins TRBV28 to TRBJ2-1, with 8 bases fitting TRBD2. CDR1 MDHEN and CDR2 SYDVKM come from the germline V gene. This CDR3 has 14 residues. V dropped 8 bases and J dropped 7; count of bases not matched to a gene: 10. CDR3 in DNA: TGTGCCAGCCACTCCCTCAGCGGGGGAAATGAGCAGTTCTTC. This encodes CASHSLSGGNEQFF.

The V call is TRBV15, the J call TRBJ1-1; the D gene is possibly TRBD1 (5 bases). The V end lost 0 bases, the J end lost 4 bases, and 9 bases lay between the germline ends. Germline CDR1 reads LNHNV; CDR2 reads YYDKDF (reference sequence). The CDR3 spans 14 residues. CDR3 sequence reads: CATSREGGITEAFF. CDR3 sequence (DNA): TGTGCCACCAGCAGAGAGGGGGGTATCACTGAAGCTTTCTTT.

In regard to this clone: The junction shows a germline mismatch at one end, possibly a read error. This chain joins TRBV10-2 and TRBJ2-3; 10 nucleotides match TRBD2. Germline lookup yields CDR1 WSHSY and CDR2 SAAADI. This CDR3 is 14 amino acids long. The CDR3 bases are TGCGCCAGCAGTGTAGCGGGGGGCACACATACGCAGTATTTT. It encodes CASSVAGGTHTQYF.

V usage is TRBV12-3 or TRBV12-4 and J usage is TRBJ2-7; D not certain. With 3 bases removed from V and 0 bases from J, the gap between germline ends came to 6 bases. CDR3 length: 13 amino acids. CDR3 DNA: TGTGCCAGCAGTTTTGCGCTCTCCTACGAGCAGTACTTC. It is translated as CASSFALSYEQYF.

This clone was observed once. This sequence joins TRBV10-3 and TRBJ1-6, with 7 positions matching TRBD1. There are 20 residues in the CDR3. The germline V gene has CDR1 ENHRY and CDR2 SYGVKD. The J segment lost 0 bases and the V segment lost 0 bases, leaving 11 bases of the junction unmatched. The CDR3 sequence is CAISESGEGGGSSYNSPLHF. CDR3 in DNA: TGTGCCATCAGTGAGTCTGGTGAAGGAGGGGGCAGCTCCTATAATTCACCCCTCCACTTT.

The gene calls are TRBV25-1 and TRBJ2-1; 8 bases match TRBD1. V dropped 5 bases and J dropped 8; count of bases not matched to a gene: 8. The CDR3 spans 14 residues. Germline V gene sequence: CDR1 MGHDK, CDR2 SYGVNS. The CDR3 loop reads CASSLQGAVDEQFF. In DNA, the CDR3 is TGTGCCAGCAGTCTCCAGGGGGCTGTCGATGAGCAGTTCTTC.